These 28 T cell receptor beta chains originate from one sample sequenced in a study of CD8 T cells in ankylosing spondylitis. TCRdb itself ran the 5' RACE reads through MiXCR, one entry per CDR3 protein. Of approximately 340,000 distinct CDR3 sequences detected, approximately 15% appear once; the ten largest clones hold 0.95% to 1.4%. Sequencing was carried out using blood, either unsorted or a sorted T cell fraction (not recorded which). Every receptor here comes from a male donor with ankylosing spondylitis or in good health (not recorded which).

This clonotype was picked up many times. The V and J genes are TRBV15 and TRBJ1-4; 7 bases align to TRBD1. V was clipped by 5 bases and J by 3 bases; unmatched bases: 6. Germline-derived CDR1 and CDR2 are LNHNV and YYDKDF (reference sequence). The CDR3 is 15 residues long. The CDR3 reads CATSRRDSANEKLFF. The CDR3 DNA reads TGTGCCACCAGCCGCCGGGACAGCGCTAATGAAAAACTGTTTTTT.

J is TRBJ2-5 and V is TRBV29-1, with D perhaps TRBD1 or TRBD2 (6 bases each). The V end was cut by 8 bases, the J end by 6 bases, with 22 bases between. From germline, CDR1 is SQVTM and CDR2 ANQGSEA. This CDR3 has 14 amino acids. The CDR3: CSTRTGAEIKTQYF. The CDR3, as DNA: TGCAGCACGAGGACGGGGGCAGAGATAAAGACCCAGTACTTC.

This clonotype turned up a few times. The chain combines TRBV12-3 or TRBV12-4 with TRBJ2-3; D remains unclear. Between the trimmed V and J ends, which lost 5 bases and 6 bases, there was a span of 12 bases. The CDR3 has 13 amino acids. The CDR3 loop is CASSHTRRDTQYF. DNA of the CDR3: TGTGCCAGCAGTCATACAAGAAGGGATACGCAGTATTTT.

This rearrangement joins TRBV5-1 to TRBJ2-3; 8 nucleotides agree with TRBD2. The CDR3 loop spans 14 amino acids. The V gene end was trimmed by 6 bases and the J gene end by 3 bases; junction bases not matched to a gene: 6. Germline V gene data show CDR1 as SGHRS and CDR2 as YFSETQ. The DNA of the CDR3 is TGCGCCAGCACCCGGGGGGGCTGGACAGATACGCAGTATTTT. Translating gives CASTRGGWTDTQYF.

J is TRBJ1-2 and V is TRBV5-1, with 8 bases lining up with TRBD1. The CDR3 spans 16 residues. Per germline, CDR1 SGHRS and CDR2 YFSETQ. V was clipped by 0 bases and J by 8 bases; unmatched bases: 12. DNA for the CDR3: TGCGCCAGCAGCTTGGTTAATCCCAACAGGGGGGACGGCTACACCTTC. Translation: CASSLVNPNRGDGYTF.

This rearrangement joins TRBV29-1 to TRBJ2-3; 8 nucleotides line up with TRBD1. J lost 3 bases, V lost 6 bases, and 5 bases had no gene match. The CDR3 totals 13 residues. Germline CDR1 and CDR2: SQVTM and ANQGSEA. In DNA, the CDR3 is TGCAGCGTGAGACAGGGGTCGACAGATACGCAGTATTTT. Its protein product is CSVRQGSTDTQYF.

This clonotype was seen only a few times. CDR3 sequence reads: CASSLERGANTGELFF. CDR3 nucleotides: TGCGCCAGCAGCTTGGAGCGGGGCGCGAACACCGGGGAGCTGTTTTTT. The rearrangement joins TRBV5-1 to TRBJ2-2; TRBD2 agrees at 7 bases. Trimming removed 0 bases from V and 0 bases from J; junction bases left unmatched: 2. Per germline, CDR1 SGHRS and CDR2 YFSETQ. CDR3 length: 16 amino acids.

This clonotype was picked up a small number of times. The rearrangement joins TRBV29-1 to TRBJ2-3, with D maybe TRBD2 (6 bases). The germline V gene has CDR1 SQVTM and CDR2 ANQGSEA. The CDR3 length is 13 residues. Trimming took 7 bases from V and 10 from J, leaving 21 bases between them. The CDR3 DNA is TGCAGCGCCCGCCCCATAGGGGAGGTGGCGCAGTATTTT. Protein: CSARPIGEVAQYF.

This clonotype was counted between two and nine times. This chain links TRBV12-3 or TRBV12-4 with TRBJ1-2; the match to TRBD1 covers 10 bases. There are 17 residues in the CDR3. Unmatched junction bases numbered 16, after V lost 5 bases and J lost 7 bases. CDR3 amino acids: CASSRRQGALVLGGYTF. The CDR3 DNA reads TGTGCCAGCAGTCGAAGACAGGGGGCGTTAGTTTTAGGTGGCTACACCTTC.

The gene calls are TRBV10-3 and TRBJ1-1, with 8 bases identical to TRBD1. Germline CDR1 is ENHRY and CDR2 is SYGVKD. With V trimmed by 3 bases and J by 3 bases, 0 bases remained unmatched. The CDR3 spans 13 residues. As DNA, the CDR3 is TGTGCCATCAGTGACAGGGGGCACACTGAAGCTTTCTTT. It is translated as CAISDRGHTEAFF.

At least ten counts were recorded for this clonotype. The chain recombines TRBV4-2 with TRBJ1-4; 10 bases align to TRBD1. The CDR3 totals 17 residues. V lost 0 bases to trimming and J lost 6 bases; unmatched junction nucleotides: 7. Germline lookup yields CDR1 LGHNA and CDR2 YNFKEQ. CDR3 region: CASSQDGWGTGDEKLFF. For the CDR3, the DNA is TGTGCCAGCAGCCAAGATGGATGGGGGACAGGGGATGAAAAACTGTTTTTT.

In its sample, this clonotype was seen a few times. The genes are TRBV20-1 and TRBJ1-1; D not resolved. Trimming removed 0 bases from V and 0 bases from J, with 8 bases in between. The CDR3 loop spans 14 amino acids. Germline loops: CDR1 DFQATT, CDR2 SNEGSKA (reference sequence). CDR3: CSARDPRVNTEAFF. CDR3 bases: TGCAGTGCTAGAGATCCTAGGGTGAACACTGAAGCTTTCTTT.

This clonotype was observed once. The chain's CDR3 is CASSQDRPTKQYF. The CDR3 coding sequence is TGTGCCAGCAGCCAAGACCGCCCTACGAAGCAGTACTTC. This sequence joins TRBV4-2 and TRBJ2-7; D remains unclear. CDR3 length: 13 amino acids. CDR1 and CDR2 (germline): LGHNA, YNFKEQ. V was clipped by 0 bases and J by 8 bases, with 11 bases between them.

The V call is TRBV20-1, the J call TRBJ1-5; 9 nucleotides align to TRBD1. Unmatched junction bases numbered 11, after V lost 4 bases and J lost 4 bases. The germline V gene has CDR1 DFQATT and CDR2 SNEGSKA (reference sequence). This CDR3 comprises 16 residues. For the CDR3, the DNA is TGCAGTGCTACCCCACAGGGGGCGCCAGGGAATCAGCCCCAGCATTTT. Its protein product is CSATPQGAPGNQPQHF.

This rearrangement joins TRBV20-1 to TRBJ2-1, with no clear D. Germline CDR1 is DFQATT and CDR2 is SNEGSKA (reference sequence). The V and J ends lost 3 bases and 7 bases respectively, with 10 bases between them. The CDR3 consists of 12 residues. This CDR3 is CSASFARNEQFF. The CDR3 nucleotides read TGCAGTGCTAGCTTCGCTAGGAATGAGCAGTTCTTC.

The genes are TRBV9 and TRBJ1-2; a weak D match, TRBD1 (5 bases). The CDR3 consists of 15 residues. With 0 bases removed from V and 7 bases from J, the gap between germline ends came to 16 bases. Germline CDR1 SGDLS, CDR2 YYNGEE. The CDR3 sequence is CASSVARAGSPGYTF. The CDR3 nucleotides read TGTGCCAGCAGCGTAGCACGGGCAGGGAGTCCTGGCTACACCTTC.

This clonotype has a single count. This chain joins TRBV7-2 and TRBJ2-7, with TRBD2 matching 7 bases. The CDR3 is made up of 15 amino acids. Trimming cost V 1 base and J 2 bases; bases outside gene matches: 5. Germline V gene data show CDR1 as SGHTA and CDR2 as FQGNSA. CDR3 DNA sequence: TGTGCCAGCAGCTTAGAAAGCGGGGCCGCCTACGAGCAGTACTTC. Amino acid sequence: CASSLESGAAYEQYF.

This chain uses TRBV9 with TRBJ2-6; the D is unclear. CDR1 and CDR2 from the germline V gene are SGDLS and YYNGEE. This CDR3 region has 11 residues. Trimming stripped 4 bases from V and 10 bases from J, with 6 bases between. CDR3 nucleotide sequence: TGTGCCAGCAGCCGAGGAAACGTCCTGACTTTC. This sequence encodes CASSRGNVLTF. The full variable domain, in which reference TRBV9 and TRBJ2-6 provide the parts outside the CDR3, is DSGVTQTPKHLITATGQRVTLRCSPRSGDLSVYWYQQSLDQGLQFLIQYYNGEERAKGNILERFSAQQFPDLHSELNLSSLELGDSALYFCASSRGNVLTFGAGSRLTVL.

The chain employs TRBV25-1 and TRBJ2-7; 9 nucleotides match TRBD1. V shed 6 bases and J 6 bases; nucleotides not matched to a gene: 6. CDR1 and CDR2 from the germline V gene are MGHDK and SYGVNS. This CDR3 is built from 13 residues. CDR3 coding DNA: TGTGCCAGCAGAGGACAGGGGAGGCGCGAGCAGTACTTC. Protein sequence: CASRGQGRREQYF.

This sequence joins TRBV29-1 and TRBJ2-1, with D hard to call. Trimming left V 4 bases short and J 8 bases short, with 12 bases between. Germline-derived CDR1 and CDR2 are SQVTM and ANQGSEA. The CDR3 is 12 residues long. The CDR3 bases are TGCAGCGTTGTGGAGTGGATGGATGAGCAGTTCTTC. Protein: CSVVEWMDEQFF.

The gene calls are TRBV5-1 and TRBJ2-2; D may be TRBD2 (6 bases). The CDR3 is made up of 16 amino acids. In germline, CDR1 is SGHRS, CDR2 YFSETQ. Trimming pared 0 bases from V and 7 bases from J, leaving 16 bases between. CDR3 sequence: CASSLALEGWVGELFF. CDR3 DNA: TGCGCCAGCAGCTTGGCCCTGGAGGGATGGGTCGGGGAGCTGTTTTTT. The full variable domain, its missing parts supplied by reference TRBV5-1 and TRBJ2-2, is KAGVTQTPRYLIKTRGQQVTLSCSPISGHRSVSWYQQTPGQGLQFLFEYFSETQRNKGNFPGRFSGRQFSNSRSEMNVSTLELGDSALYLCASSLALEGWVGELFFGEGSRLTVL.

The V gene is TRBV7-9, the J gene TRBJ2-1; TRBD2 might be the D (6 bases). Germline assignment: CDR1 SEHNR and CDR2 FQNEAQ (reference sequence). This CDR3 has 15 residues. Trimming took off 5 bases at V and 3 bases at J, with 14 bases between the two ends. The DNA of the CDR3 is TGTGCCAGCAGCATCGCCGGGACTGGCTACAATGAGCAGTTCTTC. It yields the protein CASSIAGTGYNEQFF.

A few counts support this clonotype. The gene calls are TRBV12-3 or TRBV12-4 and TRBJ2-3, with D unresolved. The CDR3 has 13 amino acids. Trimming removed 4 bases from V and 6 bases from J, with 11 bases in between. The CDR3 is CASSSRTWDTQYF. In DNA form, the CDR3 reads TGTGCCAGCAGTTCCCGGACCTGGGATACGCAGTATTTT.

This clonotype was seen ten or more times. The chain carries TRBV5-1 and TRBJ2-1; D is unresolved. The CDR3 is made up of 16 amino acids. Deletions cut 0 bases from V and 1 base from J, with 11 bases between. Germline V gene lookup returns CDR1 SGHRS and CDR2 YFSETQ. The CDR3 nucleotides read TGCGCCAGCAGCTTGGCCATAAGGGCATCCTACAATGAGCAGTTCTTC. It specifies CASSLAIRASYNEQFF.

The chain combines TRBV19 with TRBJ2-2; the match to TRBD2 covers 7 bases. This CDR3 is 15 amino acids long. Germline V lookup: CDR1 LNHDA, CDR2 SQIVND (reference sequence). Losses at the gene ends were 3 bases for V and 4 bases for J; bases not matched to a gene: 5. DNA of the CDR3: TGTGCCAGTAGTATGGGAGGGACGGGCACCGGGGAGCTGTTTTTT. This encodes CASSMGGTGTGELFF. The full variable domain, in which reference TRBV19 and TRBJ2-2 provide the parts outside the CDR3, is DGGITQSPKYLFRKEGQNVTLSCEQNLNHDAMYWYRQDPGQGLRLIYYSQIVNDFQKGDIAEGYSVSREKKESFPLTVTSAQKNPTAFYLCASSMGGTGTGELFFGEGSRLTVL.

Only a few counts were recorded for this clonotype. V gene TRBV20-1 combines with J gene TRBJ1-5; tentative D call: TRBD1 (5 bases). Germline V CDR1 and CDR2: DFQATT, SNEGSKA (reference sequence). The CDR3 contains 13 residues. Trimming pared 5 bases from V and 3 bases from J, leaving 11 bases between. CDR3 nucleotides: TGCAGTGCTGGCGGGGGTTTCAATCAGCCCCAGCATTTT. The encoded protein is CSAGGGFNQPQHF.

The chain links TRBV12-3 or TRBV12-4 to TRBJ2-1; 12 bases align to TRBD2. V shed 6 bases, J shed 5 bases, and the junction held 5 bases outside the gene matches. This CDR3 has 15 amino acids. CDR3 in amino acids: CASRLAGGPHNEQFF. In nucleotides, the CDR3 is TGTGCCAGCAGGCTAGCGGGAGGGCCCCACAATGAGCAGTTCTTC.

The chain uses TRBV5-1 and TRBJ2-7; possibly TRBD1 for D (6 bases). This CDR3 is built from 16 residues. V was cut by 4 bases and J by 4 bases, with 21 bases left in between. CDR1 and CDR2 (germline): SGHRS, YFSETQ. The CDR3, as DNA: TGCGCCAGCAGCCGCATGGACAGCGGACGAGGGTACGAGCAGTACTTC. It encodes CASSRMDSGRGYEQYF.